The 18 T cell receptor beta chains reported below all come from one sample, sequenced in a study of metastatic and nonmetastatic thyroid tumors. All patients were untreated before thyroid surgery. TCRdb used MiXCR to call clones anew from the PCR reads. In the table there are approximately 34,000 clones, over 15% of which are singletons. Source material: blood. The source of these receptors is a female donor with papillary thyroid cancer or a benign thyroid nodule (not recorded which). Some clones in this sample may be carry-over from other donors' samples.

This clone occurred many times. This chain links TRBV30 with TRBJ1-4; perhaps TRBD1 as D (6 bases). V lost 0 bases and J lost 2, with 13 bases in between. The CDR3 sequence is 16 residues long. Germline V gene lookup returns CDR1 GTSNPN and CDR2 SVGIG (reference sequence). CDR3 region: CAWSVGLQGTNEKLFF. The DNA for the CDR3 is TGTGCCTGGAGTGTAGGGCTCCAGGGGACTAATGAAAAACTGTTTTTT. The whole variable domain, filled in from reference TRBV30 and TRBJ1-4, reads SQTIHQWPATLVQPVGSPLSLECTVEGTSNPNLYWYRQAAGRGLQLLFYSVGIGQISSEVPQNLSASRPQDRQFILSSKKLLLSDSGFYLCAWSVGLQGTNEKLFFGSGTQLSVL.

This clone showed up many times. The chain joins TRBV20-1 to TRBJ2-7, with D possibly TRBD2 on 5 matching bases. Germline CDR1 DFQATT, CDR2 SNEGSKA (reference sequence). This CDR3 is built from 13 residues. The ends were cut back, 6 bases at V and 3 bases at J, with 15 bases in the middle. In DNA, the CDR3 is TGCAGTGCCCCTCTGTTCAGCGGCTACGAGCAGTACTTC. Its translation is CSAPLFSGYEQYF.

DNA of the CDR3: TGTGCCAGCAGCTTGTCCCAGGGAACAGATACGCAGTATTTT. Translating gives CASSLSQGTDTQYF. The chain uses TRBV5-4 and TRBJ2-3; D perhaps matches TRBD1 (5 bases). The germline CDR1 and CDR2 sequences are SGHNT and YYREEE (reference sequence). CDR3 length: 14 amino acids. Trimming removed 1 base at V and 3 bases at J, with 9 bases between.

At least ten counts were recorded for this clone. The rearrangement uses TRBV7-9 and TRBJ2-1, with D perhaps TRBD1 or TRBD2 (5 bases each). Germline V gives CDR1 SEHNR, CDR2 FQNEAQ (reference sequence). The germline V and J ends were trimmed by 5 bases and 10 bases, with 15 bases remaining between them. This CDR3 contains 13 residues. The CDR3 nucleotides read TGTGCCAGCAGCCGGGACGGACCGTCCGAGCAGTTCTTC. Residues: CASSRDGPSEQFF.

This clone was recorded at least ten times. This chain uses TRBV5-1 with TRBJ2-1, with D perhaps assigned TRBD1 or TRBD2 (5 bases each). The CDR3 length is 15 residues. Germline V gene lookup returns CDR1 SGHRS and CDR2 YFSETQ. Trimming took off 2 bases at V and 7 bases at J, with 16 bases between the two ends. This chain's CDR3 is CASSFRMGTKNEQFF. The CDR3 region has the DNA TGCGCCAGCAGCTTTAGGATGGGGACGAAGAATGAGCAGTTCTTC.

The sample holds many counts of this clone. This chain links TRBV28 with TRBJ1-2, with D perhaps matching TRBD1 (5 bases). Per the germline V gene, CDR1 is MDHEN and CDR2 is SYDVKM. The CDR3 length is 15 residues. Trimming cost V 6 bases and J 4 bases, with 18 bases left between them. CDR3 residues: CASSPAGDGVYGYTF. The DNA for the CDR3 is TGTGCCAGCAGCCCCGCGGGGGACGGAGTCTATGGCTACACCTTC.

The sample holds many counts of this clone. In nucleotides, the CDR3 is TGTGCCAGCAGGAGGACAGGGGAAAATGAGCAGTTCTTC. Translated, it gives CASRRTGENEQFF. J is TRBJ2-1 and V is TRBV2; 9 bases match TRBD1. V lost 6 bases to trimming and J lost 7 bases; unmatched junction nucleotides: 4. Germline V gene lookup returns CDR1 SNHLY and CDR2 FYNNEI. This CDR3 has 13 amino acids.

In its sample, this clone was seen many times. The DNA for the CDR3 is TGTGCCAGCAGCCGGACAGGGGATAATTCACCCCTCCACTTT. Its protein product is CASSRTGDNSPLHF. The V gene is TRBV6-1, the J gene TRBJ1-6; 9 bases line up with TRBD1. This CDR3 comprises 14 residues. CDR1 and CDR2 from the germline V gene are MNHNS and SASEGT. The V segment lost 6 bases and the J segment 5 bases; nucleotides outside the gene matches: 2.

This clone was seen many times. J is TRBJ2-1 and V is TRBV2; D not certain. Trimming shortened V by 8 bases and J by 7 bases, and 15 bases separated the two germline ends. The CDR3 is 13 residues long. CDR1 is SNHLY, CDR2 FYNNEI, per germline. CDR3 residues: CASLLSQGNEQFF. The DNA of the CDR3 is TGTGCCAGCCTGCTATCTCAAGGTAATGAGCAGTTCTTC.

The V gene is TRBV19, the J gene TRBJ1-1; D not certain. CDR1 and CDR2 from the germline V gene are LNHDA and SQIVND (reference sequence). The CDR3 consists of 15 residues. The germline V and J ends were trimmed by 5 bases and 0 bases, with 13 bases remaining between them. The DNA for the CDR3 is TGTGCCAGTAGTCTTCTACCGGTCGTGAACACTGAAGCTTTCTTT. This encodes CASSLLPVVNTEAFF.

This clone has at least ten counts. The V gene is TRBV6-1, the J gene TRBJ1-3; D perhaps matches TRBD1 (5 bases). This CDR3 spans 15 amino acids. V lost 2 bases to trimming and J lost 0 bases, with 8 bases between them. The germline V gene encodes CDR1 MNHNS and CDR2 SASEGT. DNA for the CDR3: TGTGCCAGCAGTGAAAACAGGCTCTCTGGAAACACCATATATTTT. It yields the protein CASSENRLSGNTIYF.

On this clone: The sample holds other DNA sequences that translate to the same CDR3. The chain combines TRBV20-1 with TRBJ2-7, with 7 bases aligning to TRBD2. The CDR3 loop spans 12 amino acids. The germline CDR1 and CDR2 sequences are DFQATT and SNEGSKA (reference sequence). DNA for the CDR3: TGTAGTGCCGGACTAGTTTGGTACGAGCAGTACGTC. This encodes CSAGLVWYEQYV.

There are a few counts of this clone. CDR3 bases: TGTGCCAGCAGTGGGGAGGGGGGGACTAGCTGGACAGATACGCAGTATTTT. Its protein is CASSGEGGTSWTDTQYF. This chain links TRBV6-4 with TRBJ2-3, with 9 nucleotides matching TRBD2. This CDR3 is 17 amino acids long. V shed 4 bases, J shed 3 bases, and the junction held 11 bases outside the gene matches. Germline V gene data show CDR1 as MRHNA and CDR2 as SNTAGT.

This clone was seen ten or more times. The chain joins TRBV20-1 to TRBJ2-1; 10 bases line up with TRBD2. This CDR3 contains 15 residues. With 3 bases clipped from V and 5 bases from J, the junction kept 7 bases outside the gene matches. Germline V gene sequence: CDR1 DFQATT, CDR2 SNEGSKA (reference sequence). The DNA for the CDR3 is TGCAGTGCTAGTCTACTAGCGGGGAGACACAATGAGCAGTTCTTC. This sequence encodes CSASLLAGRHNEQFF.

As to this clone: A junction end diverges from the germline sequence, so it may reflect a read error. V gene TRBV12-3 or TRBV12-4 combines with J gene TRBJ1-2; perhaps TRBD1 as D (5 bases). This CDR3 contains 15 residues. CDR3 nucleotides: TGTGCCAACAGTCTAATTCGGGGGGGACTCAAAGGCTACACCTTC. It is translated as CANSLIRGGLKGYTF.

This clone appeared many times. CDR3: CASSLEQAGGPVAYNEQFF. CDR3 DNA: TGTGCCAGCAGCTTAGAGCAAGCGGGAGGGCCAGTGGCCTACAATGAGCAGTTCTTC. The chain couples TRBV7-7 to TRBJ2-1; 10 bases are a match to TRBD2. This CDR3 contains 19 residues. CDR1 and CDR2 from the germline V gene are SSHAT and FNYEAQ (reference sequence). Trimming took 1 base from V and 2 from J; bases not matched to a gene: 11.

This clone was detected many times. The gene calls are TRBV20-1 and TRBJ2-1; unclear D gene. CDR3 length: 12 amino acids. Germline CDR1 DFQATT, CDR2 SNEGSKA (reference sequence). V shed 5 bases and J shed 2 bases, with 7 bases lying between them. CDR3 nucleotides: TGCAGTGCTCGACTCCCCTACAATGAGCAGTTCTTC. It translates to CSARLPYNEQFF.

This clone was observed at least ten times. It may be a read error: a sequence one base away is much more abundant. Other nucleotide sequences in the sample specify the same CDR3. The V call is TRBV6-2 or TRBV6-3, the J call TRBJ1-1, with 9 bases matching TRBD1. Germline V lookup: CDR1 MNHEY, CDR2 SVGEGT. The CDR3 is made up of 13 amino acids. The CDR3 bases are TGTGCCAGCAGAACAGGGGGCGGCACTGAAGCCTTCTTT. Its translation: CASRTGGGTEAFF.